This T cell receptor beta chain stems from a study of T cells after yellow fever vaccination (dated by TCRdb to the late 2010s). About the investigation overall: The SMART-Seq v4 Ultra Low Input RNA kit was used to prepare libraries from fractions with low cell numbers. To track T-cell clones before and after primary and booster YFV17D yellow fever vaccination, bulk TCR alpha and beta repertoires were sequenced longitudinally. Two healthy male donors, one aged 18 to 30 and one aged 30 to 40 years, made up the cohort. Bulk PBMC replicates and cell subsets were isolated from blood drawn at multiple timepoints before and after both primary and secondary immunization. The paper as a whole reports these results and caveats: Because abundant contaminating clonotypes from the bulk population could be contained in FACS-sorted repertoires, computational filtering was required. Only a couple of donors were included in the study, so the extent to which the findings can be generalized is limited. Compared with the primary T-cell response, the secondary T-cell response was faster but weaker, reaching its peak on day 5 rather than on day 15. A small share of clonotypes was detected in both CD4 and CD8 compartments, with the overlap likely arising from convergent recombination. After the booster, most of the clones that had expanded following primary vaccination were detected again (about 95% of CD4 and around 90% of CD8), which suggests that memory was broadly maintained.

Of note for this clonotype: The clone's antigen remains unknown. No much larger clone is present one base from it, and per-base qualities are unavailable.

The sample's treatment or condition, from its label and the paper: live attenuated yellow fever vaccine strain. At each blood-draw timepoint, two biological replicates of bulk PBMCs were obtained. A standard Ficoll-Paque protocol was used to isolate PBMCs from peripheral blood. TriZol was used to extract RNA from bulk PBMCs, from CD4 and CD8 fractions, and from dextramer-positive and dextramer-negative fractions. Synthesis of TCR cDNA relied on 5'RACE template switching, a step that introduced a universal primer site along with unique molecular identifiers. cDNA synthesis was primed from both the TCR alpha and TCR beta constant segments. Library amplification used two PCR steps, and the second PCR step added sample barcodes and sequencing adapters. Sequencing of libraries was done on Illumina HiSeq 2500 (2x100 bp) or NovaSeq (2x150 bp). From the authors' description of their analysis: MIGEC handled demultiplexing of reads and collapsing into UMI consensus sequences, while MiXCR performed V(D)J alignment. Clonotypes responding to the vaccine were identified with edgeR on replicate PBMC samples, with the criteria of FDR below 0.01 and a log2 fold change above 5 up to day 15. Bulk clonotypes were assigned CD4 or CD8 identity according to which sequenced CD4 or CD8 repertoire held them at higher abundance. TCRdb reprocessing: public reads trimmed at Q25 with fastp, clones called with MiXCR, in-frame beta chains kept. Rows merge per CDR3 protein into single entries with the most common DNA and genes. These V and J calls are TCRdb output, not the study's own analysis. The sample has roughly 300,000 distinct CDR3 sequences on record, about 6.6% of them singletons. The ten biggest clones cover 15% to 20% of the sample.

The specimen comprised PBMCs, sampled roughly 47 days after the first yellow fever vaccination. The clonotype was recovered from a man aged 18 to 29 who received the YFV17D yellow fever vaccine.

DNA sequence: TGCGCCAGCAGTCCGGAACTAGCGGGGATTGAGACCCAGTACTTC. Its protein is CASSPELAGIETQYF. This receptor chain uses TRBV5-1 and TRBJ2-5; TRBD2 lines up with 10 middle nucleotides. The germline V end is reduced by 5 bases and the J end by 5 bases; junction bases left unmatched: 9. CDR1 and CDR2 are drawn from the germline V gene: SGHRS, YFSETQ. Its CDR3 holds 15 amino acids, cysteine through phenylalanine. Just CDR3 DNA is preserved here, 45 bases in frame from base 1.